The clone carrying this TCR beta chain occurred a few times. Data came from immunoSEQ multiplex PCR; TCRdb stores just in-frame clones and leaves some out. The table has about 180,000 clones, around 90% seen once; the top ten hold 1.4%. The record originates from a study of control samples from healthy donors and cancer patients. The CDR3 length is 11 residues. Germline V CDR1 and CDR2: ENHRY, SYGVKD. Trimming cost V 1 base and J 6 bases, with 3 bases left between them. The sample taken for sequencing was blood. The chain recombines TRBV10-3 with TRBJ1-1, with D unresolved. This sequence was found in a woman aged 45-65 years in good health. The CDR3 nucleotides read TGTGCCATCAGTGAGTGGTCTGAAGCTTTCTTT. The encoded protein is CAISEWSEAFF.